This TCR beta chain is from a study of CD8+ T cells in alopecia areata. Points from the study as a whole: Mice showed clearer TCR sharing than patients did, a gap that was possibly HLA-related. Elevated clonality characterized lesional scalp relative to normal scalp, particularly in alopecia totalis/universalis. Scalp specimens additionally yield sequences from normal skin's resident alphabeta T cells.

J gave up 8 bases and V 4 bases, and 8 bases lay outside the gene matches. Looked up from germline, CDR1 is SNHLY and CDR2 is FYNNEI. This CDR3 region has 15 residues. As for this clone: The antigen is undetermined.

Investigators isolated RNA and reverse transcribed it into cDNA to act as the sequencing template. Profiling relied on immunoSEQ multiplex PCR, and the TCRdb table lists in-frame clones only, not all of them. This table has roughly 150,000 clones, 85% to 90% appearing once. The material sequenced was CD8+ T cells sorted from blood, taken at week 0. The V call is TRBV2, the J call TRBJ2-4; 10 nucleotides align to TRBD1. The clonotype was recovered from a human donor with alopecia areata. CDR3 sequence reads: CASSGDRGNWDIQYF. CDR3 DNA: TGTGCCAGCAGTGGGGACAGGGGCAATTGGGACATTCAGTACTTC.